This T cell receptor (beta chain) was recorded in a study of patients and donors after allogeneic stem cell transplantation. TCRdb independently ran MiXCR on the RT-PCR reads; one entry per CDR3 protein. The sample records about 89,000 distinct CDR3 sequences, approximately 49% being singletons. The V and J ends lost 3 bases and 4 bases respectively, with 12 bases between them. This CDR3 spans 13 amino acids. Germline CDR1 is SQVTM and CDR2 is ANQGSEA. Material for sequencing was blood, either unsorted or a sorted T cell fraction (not recorded which). The chain is built from TRBV29-1 and TRBJ1-2; D call uncertain. This TCR derives from a human donor who was either an allogeneic HSCT recipient or a stem cell or donor lymphocyte infusion donor (not recorded which). It is not recorded whose cells these are; they may come from a transplant donor. In DNA form, the CDR3 reads TGCAGCGTTGAGTATGTCAAGACCTATGGCTACACCTTC. Protein product: CSVEYVKTYGYTF.